This TCR beta chain was sequenced in a study of blood T cell repertoires in COVID-19. Across the study: Sources were T cells, B-cell-depleted T cells, or PBMCs; the material itself was cDNA or gDNA.

Profiled with immunoSEQ multiplex PCR; TCRdb holds only in-frame clones, not every one. The sample lists 180,000 or so clones, around 87% occurring once. CDR1 and CDR2 (germline): SEHNR, FQNEAQ (reference sequence). The CDR3 is 15 residues long. V lost 6 bases, J lost 6 bases, and 12 bases stayed unmatched. The source is a man in his forties with active or convalescent COVID-19. The sample comprised peripheral blood. The chain couples TRBV7-9 to TRBJ2-3; 7 bases agree with TRBD2. The chain's CDR3 is CASSPGTGGWDTQYF. CDR3 nucleotide sequence: TGTGCCAGCAGTCCCGGGACGGGAGGTTGGGATACGCAGTATTTT.